One and the same sample provided the 20 T cell receptor beta chains below, sequenced in a study of PD-1 blockade in classical Hodgkin lymphoma. Data came from immunoSEQ multiplex PCR; TCRdb stores just in-frame clones and leaves some out. This sample has about 37,000 clones; approximately 82% occur once, and the top ten carry 15% to 20%. Every one of the patients relapsed after autologous stem cell transplantation (brentuximab vedotin exposure was variable). Specimen: peripheral blood mononuclear cells (PBMCs), collected before the second cycle of nivolumab. The origin of the receptors is a human donor with classical Hodgkin lymphoma.

The chain employs TRBV6-1 and TRBJ1-2; TRBD1 might be the D (6 bases). The V end was cut by 6 bases, the J end by 5 bases, with 16 bases between. CDR1 is MNHNS, CDR2 SASEGT, per germline. This CDR3 spans 14 amino acids. CDR3 DNA: TGTGCCAGCAGCCCCCTCGGGGGCAAGTATGGCTACACCTTC. It is translated as CASSPLGGKYGYTF.

CDR3 protein: CASSLAPGVSGGYTF. The DNA for the CDR3 is TGTGCCAGCAGCTTAGCCCCGGGGGTTTCGGGTGGCTACACCTTC. The genes are TRBV4-2 and TRBJ1-2; a possible D gene is TRBD1 (5 bases). In germline, CDR1 is LGHNA, CDR2 YNFKEQ. V lost 5 bases to trimming and J lost 7 bases, with 20 bases between them. This CDR3 has 15 residues.

The table lists this clone with a count of one. This rearrangement joins TRBV7-2 to TRBJ2-7; 11 bases map to TRBD2. Trimming removed 1 base from V and 3 bases from J; junction bases left unmatched: 2. CDR1 and CDR2 (germline): SGHTA, FQGNSA. CDR3 length: 15 amino acids. CDR3 residues: CASSLVAGGLYEQYF. The CDR3 nucleotides read TGTGCCAGCAGCTTAGTAGCGGGGGGGCTCTACGAGCAGTACTTC.

The chain has TRBV2 and TRBJ1-3; the D gene is possibly TRBD1 (5 bases). In germline, CDR1 is SNHLY, CDR2 FYNNEI. This CDR3 region has 14 residues. V lost 9 bases, J lost 8 bases, and 20 bases lay in between. CDR3 sequence reads: CASGRGSSLDTIYF. The DNA for the CDR3 is TGTGCCAGTGGACGGGGGTCGTCTCTGGACACCATATATTTT.

J is TRBJ2-7 and V is TRBV19; D is unresolved. The germline gives CDR1 LNHDA, CDR2 SQIVND (reference sequence). The CDR3 consists of 14 residues. The V and J ends lost 7 bases and 0 bases respectively, with 13 bases between them. CDR3 in amino acids: CASTPDRYSYEQYF. In nucleotides, the CDR3 is TGTGCCAGTACCCCGGACCGCTACTCCTACGAGCAGTACTTC. Variable domain in full (rest from reference TRBV19 and TRBJ2-7): DGGITQSPKYLFRKEGQNVTLSCEQNLNHDAMYWYRQDPGQGLRLIYYSQIVNDFQKGDIAEGYSVSREKKESFPLTVTSAQKNPTAFYLCASTPDRYSYEQYFGPGTRLTVT.

The chain joins TRBV4-3 to TRBJ2-7; 9 nucleotides match TRBD1. CDR3 length: 16 residues. Germline-derived CDR1 and CDR2 are LGHNA and YSLEER. Trimming took 0 bases from V and 3 from J; bases not matched to a gene: 6. The CDR3 here is CASSQDIGTGRYEQYF. The DNA of the CDR3 is TGCGCCAGCAGCCAAGATATCGGGACAGGGCGCTACGAGCAGTACTTC.

This CDR3 is CASSLAMAKNIQYF. The CDR3 DNA sequence: TGTGCCAGCAGCTTGGCGATGGCCAAAAACATTCAGTACTTC. The genes are TRBV5-6 and TRBJ2-4; the D is unclear. From germline, CDR1 is SGHDT and CDR2 YYEEEE. Trimming took 0 bases from V and 1 from J, leaving 5 bases between them. This CDR3 has 14 residues. Drawing the rest from reference TRBV5-6 and TRBJ2-4, the complete variable domain is DAGVTQSPTHLIKTRGQQVTLRCSPKSGHDTVSWYQQALGQGPQFIFQYYEEEERQRGNFPDRFSGHQFPNYSSELNVNALLLGDSALYLCASSLAMAKNIQYFGAGTRLSVL.

This clone has just a few counts. The chain couples TRBV19 to TRBJ2-3; 8 bases match TRBD2. Losses at the gene ends were 8 bases for V and 0 bases for J; bases not matched to a gene: 10. This CDR3 comprises 16 residues. The germline gives CDR1 LNHDA, CDR2 SQIVND (reference sequence). In DNA, the CDR3 is TGTGCCAGTGGCCCTATTGCGGGGGGTAGCACAGATACGCAGTATTTT. Translated: CASGPIAGGSTDTQYF.

V usage is TRBV7-8 and J usage is TRBJ2-7; 8 bases agree with TRBD1. The CDR3 is made up of 14 amino acids. The V and J ends lost 3 bases and 0 bases, in that order; junction bases with no gene match: 1. From germline, CDR1 is SGHVS and CDR2 FQNEAQ. In DNA form, the CDR3 reads TGTGCCAGCAGCTTGACAGGGGCCTCCTACGAGCAGTACTTC. Encoded protein: CASSLTGASYEQYF.

The chain has TRBV10-3 and TRBJ2-7; D possibly matches TRBD1 or TRBD2 (6 bases each). V shed 4 bases and J shed 5 bases, with 12 bases lying between them. Germline V gene data show CDR1 as ENHRY and CDR2 as SYGVKD. The CDR3 is made up of 13 amino acids. The CDR3 is CAISVGGLHEQYF. CDR3 nucleotide sequence: TGTGCCATCAGTGTTGGGGGGCTCCACGAGCAGTACTTC.

This clone was seen a handful of times. The chain is built from TRBV27 and TRBJ2-5, with 7 bases identical to TRBD1. V lost 3 bases to trimming and J lost 4 bases; unmatched junction nucleotides: 5. Germline V CDR1 and CDR2: MNHEY, SMNVEV (reference sequence). The CDR3 spans 14 residues. The CDR3 nucleotides read TGTGCCAGCAGTTTCACAGGGGCCGGAGAGACCCAGTACTTC. Amino acids: CASSFTGAGETQYF.

This chain joins TRBV5-6 and TRBJ2-1; perhaps TRBD1 as D (6 bases). V gave up 4 bases and J gave up 0 bases, with 14 bases separating them. CDR1 SGHDT and CDR2 YYEEEE come from the germline V gene. The CDR3 is 16 residues long. The CDR3 is CASSETGSRSYNEQFF. The CDR3 coding sequence is TGTGCCAGCAGCGAAACAGGGAGTCGCTCCTACAATGAGCAGTTCTTC.

This clone was observed a few times. V usage is TRBV9 and J usage is TRBJ1-5; D not resolved. The CDR3 length is 15 residues. Germline V gives CDR1 SGDLS, CDR2 YYNGEE. V was cut by 0 bases and J by 6 bases, with 13 bases left in between. CDR3 in amino acids: CASSVASGFGQPQHF. DNA of the CDR3: TGTGCCAGCAGCGTAGCTTCGGGGTTTGGTCAGCCCCAGCATTTT.

The V and J genes are TRBV11-2 and TRBJ1-4; 8 bases agree with TRBD1. The CDR3 extends over 15 amino acids. V trimming: 0 bases; J trimming: 4 bases; junction bases outside the gene matches: 1. The germline V gene has CDR1 SGHAT and CDR2 FQNNGV. The CDR3 nucleotides are TGTGCCAGCAGCTTAGAACAGGGGGGTAATGAAAAACTGTTTTTT. It yields the protein CASSLEQGGNEKLFF.

This clone has ten or more counts. The rearrangement joins TRBV19 to TRBJ2-1; either TRBD1 or TRBD2 may fit D (6 bases each). Trimming left V 6 bases short and J 4 bases short, with 13 bases between. The CDR3 covers 14 residues. From germline, CDR1 is LNHDA and CDR2 SQIVND (reference sequence). The CDR3 is CASSGGPLYNEQFF. CDR3 DNA: TGTGCCAGTAGCGGGGGCCCGCTATACAATGAGCAGTTCTTC.

This clone turned up a few times. The rearrangement joins TRBV18 to TRBJ2-7; D not certain. The CDR3 consists of 16 residues. V lost 0 bases and J 0 bases, leaving 12 bases between the germline ends. CDR1 and CDR2 from the germline V gene are KGHSH and LQKENI. CDR3: CASSPPVSPISYEQYF. In DNA form, the CDR3 reads TGTGCCAGCTCACCACCCGTCAGTCCGATCTCCTACGAGCAGTACTTC.

V gene TRBV21-1 combines with J gene TRBJ1-1; the table's D gene call, TRBD1, was not cross checked with the DNA. TRBV21-1 is a documented pseudogene. The CDR3 runs to 19 residues. This CDR3 reads CASSKAVRSSGQTNTEAFF. In DNA, the CDR3 is TGTGCCAGCAGCAAAGCCGTCCGATCCAGCGGACAGACGAACACTGAAGCTTTCTTT.

The chain links TRBV7-9 to TRBJ1-1; D possibly corresponds to TRBD1 (5 bases). The CDR3 is 13 amino acids. Trimming shortened V by 7 bases and J by 5 bases, and 14 bases separated the two germline ends. CDR1 SEHNR and CDR2 FQNEAQ come from the germline V gene (reference sequence). The CDR3 loop is CASNPRKGTEAFF. The DNA of the CDR3 is TGTGCCAGCAACCCGAGGAAGGGGACTGAAGCTTTCTTT.

This clone occurred a few times. The rearrangement joins TRBV15 to TRBJ2-5; either TRBD1 or TRBD2 may fit D (6 bases each). CDR3 size: 14 residues. The V gene's germline CDR1 is LNHNV and CDR2 YYDKDF (reference sequence). The V end was cut by 3 bases, the J end by 1 base, with 9 bases between. CDR3 region: CATSRGGLQETQYF. The CDR3 nucleotides read TGTGCCACCAGCAGGGGGGGCCTCCAAGAGACCCAGTACTTC.

The chain couples TRBV6-5 to TRBJ1-2; D perhaps matches TRBD1 (6 bases). This CDR3 comprises 14 residues. Germline CDR1 is MNHEY and CDR2 is SVGAGI. V was cut by 2 bases and J by 0 bases, with 7 bases left in between. The CDR3 DNA reads as TGTGCCAGCAGTTACAGGACAGCTAACTATGGCTACACCTTC. Its translation is CASSYRTANYGYTF.